This paragraph covers one TCR beta chain sequence. Its target is unknown. This CDR3 has 13 residues. The germline V gene encodes CDR1 KGHSH and CDR2 LQKENI. Trimming took 0 bases from V and 1 from J, leaving 4 bases between them. This record belongs to a study of cytotoxic CD8 clonotypes in ibrutinib-treated CLL. Study results and limitations: A difference in sampling times existed between sustained-remission and progressing patients.

Deep sequencing aimed at 1 in 200,000 to 1 in 1 million T cells' resolution. Profiled with immunoSEQ multiplex PCR; TCRdb holds only in-frame clones, not every one. The data show hundreds of thousands of clones, with about four fifths seen just once and about 10% held by the top ten. This chain links TRBV18 with TRBJ2-7; unclear D gene. Source: PBMCs, taken after 12 months of ibrutinib treatment. The TCR was taken from a human donor with chronic lymphocytic leukemia. CDR3 sequence (DNA): TGTGCCAGCTCACCACCCGCTTCCTACGAGCAGTACTTC. This translates into CASSPPASYEQYF. Complete variable domain (other parts from reference TRBV18 and TRBJ2-7): NAGVMQNPRHLVRRRGQEARLRCSPMKGHSHVYWYRQLPEEGLKFMVYLQKENIIDESGMPKERFSAEFPKEGPSILRIQQVVRGDSAAYFCASSPPASYEQYFGPGTRLTVT.